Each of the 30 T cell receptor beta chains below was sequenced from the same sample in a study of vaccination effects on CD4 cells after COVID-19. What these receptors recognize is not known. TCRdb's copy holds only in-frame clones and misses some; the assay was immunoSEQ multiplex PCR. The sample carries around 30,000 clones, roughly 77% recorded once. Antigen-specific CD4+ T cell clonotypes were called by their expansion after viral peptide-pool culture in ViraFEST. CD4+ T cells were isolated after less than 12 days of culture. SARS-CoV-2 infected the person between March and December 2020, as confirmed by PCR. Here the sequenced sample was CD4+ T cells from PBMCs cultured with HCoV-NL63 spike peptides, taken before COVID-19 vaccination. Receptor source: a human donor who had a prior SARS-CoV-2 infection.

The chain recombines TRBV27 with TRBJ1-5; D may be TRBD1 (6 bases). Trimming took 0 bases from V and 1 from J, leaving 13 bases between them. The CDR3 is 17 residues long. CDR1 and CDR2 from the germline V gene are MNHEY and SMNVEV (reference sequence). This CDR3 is CASSLSIPRGSNQPQHF. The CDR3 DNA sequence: TGTGCCAGCAGTTTATCGATCCCCAGGGGAAGCAATCAGCCCCAGCATTTT.

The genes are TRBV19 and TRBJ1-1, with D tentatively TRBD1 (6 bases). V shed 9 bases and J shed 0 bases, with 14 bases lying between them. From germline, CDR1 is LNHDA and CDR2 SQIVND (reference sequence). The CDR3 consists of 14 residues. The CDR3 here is CASRQVNMNTEAFF. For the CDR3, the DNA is TGTGCCAGCCGACAGGTAAATATGAACACTGAAGCTTTCTTT.

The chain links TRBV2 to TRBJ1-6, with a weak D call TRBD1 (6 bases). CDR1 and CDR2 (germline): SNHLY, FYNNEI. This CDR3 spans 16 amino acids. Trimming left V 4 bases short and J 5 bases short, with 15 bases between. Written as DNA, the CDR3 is TGTGCCAGCAGTGGGGGGGGGCCCGGTAATAATTCACCCCTCCACTTT. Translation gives CASSGGGPGNNSPLHF. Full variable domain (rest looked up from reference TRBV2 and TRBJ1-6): EPEVTQTPSHQVTQMGQEVILRCVPISNHLYFYWYRQILGQKVEFLVSFYNNEISEKSEIFDDQFSVERPDGSNFTLKIRSTKLEDSAMYFCASSGGGPGNNSPLHFGNGTRLTVT.

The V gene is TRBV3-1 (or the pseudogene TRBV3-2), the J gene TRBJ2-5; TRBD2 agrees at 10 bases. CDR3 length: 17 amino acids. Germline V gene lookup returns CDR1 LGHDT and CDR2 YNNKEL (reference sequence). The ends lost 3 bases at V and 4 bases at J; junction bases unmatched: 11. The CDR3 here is CASSQPVERGGTETQYF. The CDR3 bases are TGTGCCAGCAGCCAGCCGGTGGAGCGGGGGGGCACAGAGACCCAGTACTTC.

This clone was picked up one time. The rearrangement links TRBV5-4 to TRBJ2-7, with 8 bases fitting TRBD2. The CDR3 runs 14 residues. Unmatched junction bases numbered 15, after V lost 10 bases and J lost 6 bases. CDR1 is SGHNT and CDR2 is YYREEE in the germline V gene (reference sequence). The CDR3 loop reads CAVSRTGTSFEQYF. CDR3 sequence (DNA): TGTGCCGTCAGCCGAACCGGGACTAGTTTCGAGCAGTACTTC. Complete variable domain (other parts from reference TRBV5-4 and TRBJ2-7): ETGVTQSPTHLIKTRGQQVTLRCSSQSGHNTVSWYQQALGQGPQFIFQYYREEENGRGNFPPRFSGLQFPNYSSELNVNALELDDSALYLCAVSRTGTSFEQYFGPGTRLTVT.

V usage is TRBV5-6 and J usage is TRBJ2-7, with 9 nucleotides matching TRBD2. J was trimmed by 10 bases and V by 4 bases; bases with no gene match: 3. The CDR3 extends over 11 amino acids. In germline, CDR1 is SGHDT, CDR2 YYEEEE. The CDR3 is CASSRTSDQYF. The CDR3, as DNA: TGTGCCAGCAGCAGGACTAGCGACCAGTACTTC.

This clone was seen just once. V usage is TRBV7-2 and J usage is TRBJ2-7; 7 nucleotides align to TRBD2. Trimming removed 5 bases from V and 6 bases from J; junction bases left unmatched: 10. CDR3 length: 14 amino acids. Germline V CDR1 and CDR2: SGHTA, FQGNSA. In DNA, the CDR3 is TGTGCCAGCAGCCCGACCGGACTAGTTCCCGAGCAGTACTTC. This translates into CASSPTGLVPEQYF.

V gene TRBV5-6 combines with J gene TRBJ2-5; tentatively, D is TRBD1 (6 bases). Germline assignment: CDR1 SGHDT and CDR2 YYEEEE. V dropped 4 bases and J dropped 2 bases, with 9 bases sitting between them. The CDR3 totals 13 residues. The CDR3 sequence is CASSLQGQETQYF. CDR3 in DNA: TGTGCCAGCAGCCTTCAGGGGCAAGAGACCCAGTACTTC. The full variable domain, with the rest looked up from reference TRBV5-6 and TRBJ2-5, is DAGVTQSPTHLIKTRGQQVTLRCSPKSGHDTVSWYQQALGQGPQFIFQYYEEEERQRGNFPDRFSGHQFPNYSSELNVNALLLGDSALYLCASSLQGQETQYFGPGTRLLVL.

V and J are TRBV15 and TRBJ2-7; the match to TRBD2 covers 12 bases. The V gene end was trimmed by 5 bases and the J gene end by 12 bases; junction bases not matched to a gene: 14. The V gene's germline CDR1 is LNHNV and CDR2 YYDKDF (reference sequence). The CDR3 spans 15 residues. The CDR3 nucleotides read TGTGCCACCAGCGGAAGCCGGACTAGCGGGAATCAGCTGTACTTC. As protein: CATSGSRTSGNQLYF.

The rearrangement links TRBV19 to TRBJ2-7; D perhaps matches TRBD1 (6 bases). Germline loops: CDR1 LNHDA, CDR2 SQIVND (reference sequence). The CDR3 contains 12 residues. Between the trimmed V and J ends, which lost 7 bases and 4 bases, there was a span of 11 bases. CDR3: CASNPQGYEQYF. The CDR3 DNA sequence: TGTGCCAGTAACCCGCAGGGGTACGAGCAGTACTTC.

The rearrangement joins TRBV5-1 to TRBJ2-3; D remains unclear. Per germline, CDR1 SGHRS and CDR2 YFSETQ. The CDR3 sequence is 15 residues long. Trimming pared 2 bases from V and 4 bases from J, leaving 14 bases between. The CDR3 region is CASSFIGRFADTQYF. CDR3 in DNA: TGCGCCAGCAGCTTTATTGGCCGGTTCGCAGATACGCAGTATTTT.

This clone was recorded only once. The DNA for the CDR3 is TGTGCCAGCAGTACCTCAGTGGGGGATACGCAGTATTTT. It specifies CASSTSVGDTQYF. V gene TRBV28 combines with J gene TRBJ2-3; no reliable D call. CDR3 length equals 13 residues. V was shortened by 5 bases and J by 6 bases, with 12 bases between the two germline ends. Per germline, CDR1 MDHEN and CDR2 SYDVKM.

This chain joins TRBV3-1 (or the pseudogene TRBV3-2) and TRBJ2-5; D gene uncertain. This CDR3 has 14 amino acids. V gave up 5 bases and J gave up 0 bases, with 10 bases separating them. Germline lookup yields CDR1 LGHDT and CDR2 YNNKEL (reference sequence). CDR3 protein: CASSVWSHQETQYF. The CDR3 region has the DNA TGTGCCAGCAGCGTCTGGTCCCACCAAGAGACCCAGTACTTC.

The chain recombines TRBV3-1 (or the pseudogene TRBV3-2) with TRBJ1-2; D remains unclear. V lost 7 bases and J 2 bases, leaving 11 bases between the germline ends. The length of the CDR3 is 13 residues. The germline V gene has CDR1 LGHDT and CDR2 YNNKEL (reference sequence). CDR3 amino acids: CASKPNYNYGYTF. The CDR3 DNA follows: TGTGCCAGCAAGCCTAATTACAACTATGGCTACACCTTC.

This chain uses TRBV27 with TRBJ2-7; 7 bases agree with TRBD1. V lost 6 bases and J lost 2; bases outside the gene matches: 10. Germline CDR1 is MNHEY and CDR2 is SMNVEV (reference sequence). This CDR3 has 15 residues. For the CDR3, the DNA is TGTGCCAGCAGACCTTTGGGGGACAGAACCTACGAGCAGTACTTC. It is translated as CASRPLGDRTYEQYF.

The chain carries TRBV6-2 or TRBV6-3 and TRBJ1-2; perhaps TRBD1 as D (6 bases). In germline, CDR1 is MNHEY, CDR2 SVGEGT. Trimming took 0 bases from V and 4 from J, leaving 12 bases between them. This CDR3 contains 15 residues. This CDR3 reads CASSYSNGGGYGYTF. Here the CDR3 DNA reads TGTGCCAGCAGTTACTCGAACGGGGGCGGCTATGGCTACACCTTC.

Here the CDR3 reads CASSPRDSTGNTIYF. The CDR3 coding sequence is TGTGCCAGCAGCCCTAGGGACAGTACTGGAAACACCATATATTTT. The rearrangement joins TRBV7-8 to TRBJ1-3; 7 nucleotides match TRBD1. Losses at the gene ends were 5 bases for V and 2 bases for J; bases not matched to a gene: 6. This CDR3 contains 15 residues. CDR1 is SGHVS, CDR2 FQNEAQ, per germline.

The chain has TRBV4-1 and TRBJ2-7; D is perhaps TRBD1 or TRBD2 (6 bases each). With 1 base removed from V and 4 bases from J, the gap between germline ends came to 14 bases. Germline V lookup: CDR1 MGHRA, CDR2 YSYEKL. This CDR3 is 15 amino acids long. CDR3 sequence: CASSQGGGGGYEQYF. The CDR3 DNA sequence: TGCGCCAGCAGCCAAGGTGGAGGGGGAGGATACGAGCAGTACTTC.

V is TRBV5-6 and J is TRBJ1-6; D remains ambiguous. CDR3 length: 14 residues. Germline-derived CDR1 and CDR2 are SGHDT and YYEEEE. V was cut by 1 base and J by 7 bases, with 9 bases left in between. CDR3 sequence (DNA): TGTGCCAGCAGCTTGATCGCCGGGAATTCACCCCTCCACTTT. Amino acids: CASSLIAGNSPLHF.

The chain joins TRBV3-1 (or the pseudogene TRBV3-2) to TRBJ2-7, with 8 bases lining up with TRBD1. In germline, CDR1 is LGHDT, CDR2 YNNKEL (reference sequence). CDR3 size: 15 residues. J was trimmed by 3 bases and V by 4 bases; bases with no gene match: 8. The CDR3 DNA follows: TGTGCCAGCAGCCGCCGAGGGACAGGCTTCTACGAGCAGTACTTC. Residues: CASSRRGTGFYEQYF.

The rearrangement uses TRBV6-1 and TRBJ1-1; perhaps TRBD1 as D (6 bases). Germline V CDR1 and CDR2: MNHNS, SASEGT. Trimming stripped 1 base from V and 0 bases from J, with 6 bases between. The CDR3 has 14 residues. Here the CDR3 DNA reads TGTGCCAGCAGTGAAGGACAGGTGAACACTGAAGCTTTCTTT. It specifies CASSEGQVNTEAFF.

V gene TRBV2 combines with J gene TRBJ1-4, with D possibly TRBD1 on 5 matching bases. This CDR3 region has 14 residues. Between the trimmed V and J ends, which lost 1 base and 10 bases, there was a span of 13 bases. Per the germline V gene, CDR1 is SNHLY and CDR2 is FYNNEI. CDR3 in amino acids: CASSEGRDGGKLFF. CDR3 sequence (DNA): TGTGCCAGCAGTGAAGGCAGGGATGGGGGAAAACTGTTTTTT.

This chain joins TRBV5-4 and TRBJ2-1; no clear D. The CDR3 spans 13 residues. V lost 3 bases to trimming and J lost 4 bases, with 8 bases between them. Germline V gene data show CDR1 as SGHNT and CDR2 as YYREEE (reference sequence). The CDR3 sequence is CASSSRNYNEQFF. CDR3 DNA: TGTGCCAGCAGCTCTCGAAATTACAATGAGCAGTTCTTC.

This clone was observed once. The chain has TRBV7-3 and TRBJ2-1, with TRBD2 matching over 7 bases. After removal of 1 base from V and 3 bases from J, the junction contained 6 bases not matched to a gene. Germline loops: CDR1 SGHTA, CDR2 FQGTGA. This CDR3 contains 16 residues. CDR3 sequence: CASSLMGGGYYNEQFF. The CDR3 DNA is TGTGCCAGCAGCTTAATGGGCGGGGGATACTACAATGAGCAGTTCTTC. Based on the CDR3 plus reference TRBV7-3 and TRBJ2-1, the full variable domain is GAGVSQTPSNKVTEKGKYVELRCDPISGHTALYWYRQSLGQGPEFLIYFQGTGAADDSGLPNDRFFAVRPEGSVSTLKIQRTERGDSAVYLCASSLMGGGYYNEQFFGPGTRLTVL.

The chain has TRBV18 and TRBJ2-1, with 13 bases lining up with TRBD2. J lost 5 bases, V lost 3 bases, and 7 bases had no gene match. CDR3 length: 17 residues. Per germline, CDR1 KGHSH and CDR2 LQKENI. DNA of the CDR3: TGTGCCAGCTCACCCATTGTACTAGCGGGGGGGCACAATGAGCAGTTCTTC. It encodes CASSPIVLAGGHNEQFF. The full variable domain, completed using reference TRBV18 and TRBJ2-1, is NAGVMQNPRHLVRRRGQEARLRCSPMKGHSHVYWYRQLPEEGLKFMVYLQKENIIDESGMPKERFSAEFPKEGPSILRIQQVVRGDSAAYFCASSPIVLAGGHNEQFFGPGTRLTVL.

Here the CDR3 DNA reads TGTGCCAGCAGCGCAGGGGGTACGGAGACCCAGTACTTC. It translates to CASSAGGTETQYF. J is TRBJ2-5 and V is TRBV9, with 7 bases aligning to TRBD1. CDR3 length: 13 residues. Germline CDR1 is SGDLS and CDR2 is YYNGEE. V dropped 3 bases and J dropped 5; count of bases not matched to a gene: 4.

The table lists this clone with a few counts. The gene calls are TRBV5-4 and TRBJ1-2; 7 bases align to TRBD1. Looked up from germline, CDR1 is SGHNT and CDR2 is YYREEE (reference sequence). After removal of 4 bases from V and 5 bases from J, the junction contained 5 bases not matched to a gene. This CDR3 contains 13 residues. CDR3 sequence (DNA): TGTGCCAGCAGCCCGGACAGGTCATATGGCTACACCTTC. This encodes CASSPDRSYGYTF. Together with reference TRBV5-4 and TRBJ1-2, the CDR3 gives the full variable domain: ETGVTQSPTHLIKTRGQQVTLRCSSQSGHNTVSWYQQALGQGPQFIFQYYREEENGRGNFPPRFSGLQFPNYSSELNVNALELDDSALYLCASSPDRSYGYTFGSGTRLTVV.

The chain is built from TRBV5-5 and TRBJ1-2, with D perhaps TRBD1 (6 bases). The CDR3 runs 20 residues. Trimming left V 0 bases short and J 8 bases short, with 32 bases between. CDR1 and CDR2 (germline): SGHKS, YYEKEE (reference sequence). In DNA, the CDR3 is TGTGCCAGCAGCTTGGGACTGTCCTATTACAGGGACCGAGCGGGGGGAGGCTACACCTTC. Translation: CASSLGLSYYRDRAGGGYTF.

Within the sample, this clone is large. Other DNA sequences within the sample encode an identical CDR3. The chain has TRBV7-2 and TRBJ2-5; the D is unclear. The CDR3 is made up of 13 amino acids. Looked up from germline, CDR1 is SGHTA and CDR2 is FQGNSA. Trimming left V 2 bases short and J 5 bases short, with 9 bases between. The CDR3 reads CASSLSLGETQYF. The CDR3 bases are TGTGCCAGCAGCTTATCCCTGGGGGAGACCCAGTACTTC.

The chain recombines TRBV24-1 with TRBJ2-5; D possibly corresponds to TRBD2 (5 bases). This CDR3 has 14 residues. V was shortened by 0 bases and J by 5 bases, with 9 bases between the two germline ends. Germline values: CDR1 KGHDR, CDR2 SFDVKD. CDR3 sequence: CATSDLLGGETQYF. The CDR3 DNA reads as TGTGCCACCAGTGATTTGTTGGGCGGGGAGACCCAGTACTTC.